Below are 9 T cell receptor beta chains sequenced from a single sample in a study of T cells after yellow fever vaccination. Using its own MiXCR run on the 5' RACE reads, TCRdb lists one record per CDR3 protein. The top ten clones hold just under 25% of a sample with some 350,000 distinct CDR3 sequences, about 4% of them seen once. Sequencing was performed on PBMCs, taken 5 days after the yellow fever booster vaccination. All receptors come from a man aged 18 to 30 who received the YFV17D yellow fever vaccine.

A few counts support this clonotype. The chain uses TRBV2 and TRBJ1-5; 8 bases agree with TRBD1. The germline V gene has CDR1 SNHLY and CDR2 FYNNEI. This CDR3 is built from 15 residues. J was trimmed by 1 base and V by 7 bases; bases with no gene match: 6. The CDR3 sequence: CASTQGTGSNQPQHF. CDR3 DNA sequence: TGTGCCAGCACCCAAGGGACAGGCAGCAATCAGCCCCAGCATTTT.

The chain carries TRBV6-1 and TRBJ2-6; 7 nucleotides line up with TRBD2. The CDR3 length is 16 residues. J lost 0 bases, V lost 4 bases, and 3 bases had no gene match. Germline-derived CDR1 and CDR2 are MNHNS and SASEGT. CDR3 DNA sequence: TGTGCCAGCAGTGCGCTAGCGGACTCTGGGGCCAACGTCCTGACTTTC. Its protein is CASSALADSGANVLTF.

This clonotype was seen more than once but under ten times. This CDR3 is CASSLTLAGITDTQYF. CDR3 sequence (DNA): TGCGCCAGCAGCTTGACACTAGCGGGGATCACAGATACGCAGTATTTT. V usage is TRBV5-1 and J usage is TRBJ2-3, with TRBD2 matching over 10 bases. Trimming removed 1 base from V and 2 bases from J; junction bases left unmatched: 4. The CDR3 has 16 residues. Germline V gene data show CDR1 as SGHRS and CDR2 as YFSETQ.

This clonotype has at least ten counts. The V and J genes are TRBV7-9 and TRBJ1-5, with 7 bases aligning to TRBD1. Looked up from germline, CDR1 is SEHNR and CDR2 is FQNEAQ (reference sequence). V lost 0 bases to trimming and J lost 7 bases; unmatched junction nucleotides: 6. CDR3 length equals 15 residues. CDR3 nucleotides: TGTGCCAGCAGCTTAGCGAAGGGGGCCCTCCAGCCCCAGCATTTT. This gives the protein CASSLAKGALQPQHF.

This clonotype was seen many times. The V gene is TRBV9, the J gene TRBJ1-2; D remains ambiguous. The CDR3 has 11 amino acids. Between the trimmed V and J ends, which lost 1 base and 10 bases, there was a span of 8 bases. The germline gives CDR1 SGDLS, CDR2 YYNGEE. The CDR3 protein is CASSVMGFYTF. Written as DNA, the CDR3 is TGTGCCAGCAGCGTAATGGGATTCTACACCTTC. Drawing the rest from reference TRBV9 and TRBJ1-2, the complete variable domain is DSGVTQTPKHLITATGQRVTLRCSPRSGDLSVYWYQQSLDQGLQFLIQYYNGEERAKGNILERFSAQQFPDLHSELNLSSLELGDSALYFCASSVMGFYTFGSGTRLTVV.

This clonotype has more than one count but fewer than ten. CDR3 amino acids: CASSLVGSNQPQHF. CDR3 in DNA: TGTGCCAGCAGTTTGGTGGGGAGCAATCAGCCCCAGCATTTT. The rearrangement links TRBV12-3 or TRBV12-4 to TRBJ1-5; D is unclear. CDR3 length: 14 residues. Deletions cut 3 bases from V and 1 base from J, with 7 bases between.

The table lists this clonotype with a few counts. The rearrangement links TRBV3-1 to TRBJ2-7, with D perhaps TRBD1 (6 bases). The ends were cut back, 5 bases at V and 0 bases at J, with 17 bases in the middle. CDR1 and CDR2 (germline): LGHDT, YNNKEL (reference sequence). CDR3 length: 16 residues. CDR3 DNA sequence: TGTGCCAGCAGCTCCCCTTTAGGGACATACTCCTACGAGCAGTACTTC. Its protein is CASSSPLGTYSYEQYF.

The V and J genes are TRBV11-2 and TRBJ1-4, with 7 bases lining up with TRBD1. The V gene's germline CDR1 is SGHAT and CDR2 FQNNGV. This CDR3 is built from 15 residues. V trimming: 6 bases; J trimming: 4 bases; junction bases outside the gene matches: 8. The CDR3 reads CASSAQGGNNEKLFF. CDR3 bases: TGTGCCAGCAGTGCCCAGGGGGGGAATAATGAAAAACTGTTTTTT.

The CDR3: CASSLSGTTYEQFF. DNA of the CDR3: TGTGCCAGCAGTTTATCCGGGACTACCTATGAGCAGTTCTTC. J is TRBJ2-1 and V is TRBV12-3 or TRBV12-4; 7 bases agree with TRBD2. CDR3 length equals 14 residues. J was trimmed by 8 bases and V by 2 bases; bases with no gene match: 6.